The 17 T cell receptor beta chains presented below share a single source sample, sequenced in a study of shared clonotypes between healthy human individuals. Some clones are missing from TCRdb's copy, which holds only in-frame ones; the method was immunoSEQ multiplex PCR. The profile covers about 1 million clones, with 65% to 75% appearing a single time and over 1.3% taken by the ten largest. Sequencing was done on a sample of memory CD4+ T cells sorted from blood. Subset of the sample: CD45RA-negative fraction. The receptors stem from a man aged 18-30 years in good health.

This chain connects TRBV5-1 to TRBJ2-3, with D possibly TRBD1 on 6 matching bases. The CDR3 sequence is 13 residues long. V was shortened by 4 bases and J by 3 bases, with 9 bases between the two germline ends. Germline values: CDR1 SGHRS, CDR2 YFSETQ. CDR3 residues: CASSTDRTDTQYF. As DNA, the CDR3 is TGCGCCAGCAGCACCGACAGGACAGATACGCAGTATTTT.

This clone was detected a few times. The genes are TRBV6-5 and TRBJ2-6; D gene ambiguous. The CDR3 totals 14 residues. V was pared by 5 bases and J by 0 bases, with 5 bases between. Germline loops: CDR1 MNHEY, CDR2 SVGAGI. CDR3 coding DNA: TGTGCCAGCAGTCCTCCCTCTGGGGCCAACGTCCTGACTTTC. Translation: CASSPPSGANVLTF.

V gene TRBV10-3 combines with J gene TRBJ1-4; D unresolved. The CDR3 runs to 14 residues. Germline V gene sequence: CDR1 ENHRY, CDR2 SYGVKD. Trimming shortened V by 3 bases and J by 8 bases, and 13 bases separated the two germline ends. The CDR3: CAISDLMGGEKLFF. The CDR3 bases are TGTGCCATCAGTGACTTGATGGGTGGGGAAAAACTGTTTTTT.

This clone was seen many times. The sample carries other DNA sequences with the same CDR3. The chain combines TRBV6-4 with TRBJ1-1; D not resolved. This CDR3 contains 10 residues. CDR1 is MRHNA, CDR2 SNTAGT, per germline. The V end lost 6 bases, the J end lost 4 bases, and 3 bases lay between the germline ends. CDR3 DNA sequence: TGTGCCAGCAGGGGCACTGAAGCTTTCTTT. Translated: CASRGTEAFF.

In its sample, this clone was seen a few times. The CDR3 here is CASSSEAGGIPKEQFF. In DNA, the CDR3 is TGTGCCAGCAGCTCCGAAGCGGGGGGTATCCCCAAAGAGCAGTTCTTC. The V gene is TRBV5-4, the J gene TRBJ2-1; 9 bases are a match to TRBD2. The junction had 14 bases not matched to a gene; V was cut back by 3 bases and J by 10 bases. The germline V gene encodes CDR1 SGHNT and CDR2 YYREEE (reference sequence). This CDR3 has 16 amino acids.

The chain joins TRBV6-5 to TRBJ2-2; D gene ambiguous. CDR3 length: 13 residues. Trimming shortened V by 6 bases and J by 0 bases, and 5 bases separated the two germline ends. CDR1 is MNHEY and CDR2 is SVGAGI in the germline V gene. CDR3 in DNA: TGTGCCAGCAGAGATTCGAACACCGGGGAGCTGTTTTTT. Translated: CASRDSNTGELFF.

This chain joins TRBV6-5 and TRBJ2-7; 8 nucleotides match TRBD2. The CDR3 has 16 residues. The trim removed 2 bases at V and 0 bases at J, leaving 6 bases unmatched. The germline V gene has CDR1 MNHEY and CDR2 SVGAGI. The CDR3 bases are TGTGCCAGCAGTTACGTTCGGGGGGGTCCCTCCTACGAGCAGTACTTC. It translates to CASSYVRGGPSYEQYF.

This rearrangement joins TRBV28 to TRBJ1-1; no definite D call. The CDR3 extends over 12 amino acids. From germline, CDR1 is MDHEN and CDR2 SYDVKM. V shed 10 bases and J shed 5 bases, with 14 bases lying between them. In DNA, the CDR3 is TGTGCCACCAAGCTTAAGGGTACTGAAGCTTTCTTT. Residues: CATKLKGTEAFF.

The sample holds one count of this clone. CDR3: CASSPLGPGTEKIQQFF. CDR3 bases: TGTGCCAGCTCACCACTTGGTCCCGGGACTGAGAAGATTCAACAGTTCTTC. This sequence joins TRBV18 and TRBJ2-1, with D maybe TRBD2 (6 bases). Germline CDR1 is KGHSH and CDR2 is LQKENI. Trimming left V 1 base short and J 13 bases short, with 26 bases between. The length of the CDR3 is 17 residues. Looking up the rest from reference TRBV18 and TRBJ2-1 gives the full variable domain: NAGVMQNPRHLVRRRGQEARLRCSPMKGHSHVYWYRQLPEEGLKFMVYLQKENIIDESGMPKERFSAEFPKEGPSILRIQQVVRGDSAAYFCASSPLGPGTEKIQQFFGPGTRLTVL.

The chain employs TRBV4-3 and TRBJ2-3; D is perhaps TRBD1 (5 bases). The V and J ends lost 0 bases and 3 bases respectively, with 13 bases between them. This CDR3 is built from 16 residues. In germline, CDR1 is LGHNA, CDR2 YSLEER. The CDR3 loop reads CASSQDWGAGTDTQYF. The CDR3 DNA reads as TGCGCCAGCAGCCAAGATTGGGGCGCTGGGACAGATACGCAGTATTTT.

The chain employs TRBV18 and TRBJ2-2; 7 bases are shared with TRBD1. Losses at the gene ends were 0 bases for V and 0 bases for J; bases not matched to a gene: 4. Germline V gene data show CDR1 as KGHSH and CDR2 as LQKENI. The CDR3 covers 17 residues. CDR3 sequence (DNA): TGTGCCAGCTCACCACCGAGGGGACAGACGAACACCGGGGAGCTGTTTTTT. It codes for CASSPPRGQTNTGELFF. Full variable domain (rest looked up from reference TRBV18 and TRBJ2-2): NAGVMQNPRHLVRRRGQEARLRCSPMKGHSHVYWYRQLPEEGLKFMVYLQKENIIDESGMPKERFSAEFPKEGPSILRIQQVVRGDSAAYFCASSPPRGQTNTGELFFGEGSRLTVL.

The chain couples TRBV6-4 to TRBJ2-7, with TRBD2 matching over 9 bases. The CDR3 totals 17 residues. The junction had 10 bases not matched to a gene; V was cut back by 2 bases and J by 2 bases. The germline V gene has CDR1 MRHNA and CDR2 SNTAGT. CDR3 sequence reads: CASSDPSGATPPYEQYF. The CDR3 nucleotides are TGTGCCAGCAGTGACCCTAGCGGGGCTACTCCCCCCTACGAGCAGTACTTC.

This chain joins TRBV27 and TRBJ1-5, with 7 bases identical to TRBD1. Germline CDR1 MNHEY, CDR2 SMNVEV (reference sequence). This CDR3 is built from 13 residues. The J segment lost 4 bases and the V segment lost 8 bases, leaving 5 bases of the junction unmatched. The CDR3 protein is CASGAGGNQPQHF. In nucleotides, the CDR3 is TGTGCCAGCGGGGCAGGGGGGAATCAGCCCCAGCATTTT.

The CDR3 coding sequence is TGTGCCAGCGGGGGACTAGCGGGAGGGCCCGGGGAGCTGTTTTTT. This codes for CASGGLAGGPGELFF. The chain is built from TRBV2 and TRBJ2-2; 16 nucleotides agree with TRBD2. Germline trimming cut 8 bases from V and 6 bases from J; bases unmatched to any gene: 3. There are 15 residues in the CDR3. In germline, CDR1 is SNHLY, CDR2 FYNNEI. Variable domain in full (rest from reference TRBV2 and TRBJ2-2): EPEVTQTPSHQVTQMGQEVILRCVPISNHLYFYWYRQILGQKVEFLVSFYNNEISEKSEIFDDQFSVERPDGSNFTLKIRSTKLEDSAMYFCASGGLAGGPGELFFGEGSRLTVL.

J is TRBJ1-2 and V is TRBV19; no clear D gene. CDR3 length: 14 residues. Germline V CDR1 and CDR2: LNHDA, SQIVND (reference sequence). Trimming took off 6 bases at V and 7 bases at J, with 18 bases between the two ends. The CDR3 is CASRESGLRRGYTF. CDR3 sequence (DNA): TGTGCCAGTAGAGAAAGCGGTTTACGACGTGGCTACACCTTC.

This rearrangement joins TRBV6-6 to TRBJ2-2; no clear D gene. Germline values: CDR1 MNHNY, CDR2 SVGAGI (reference sequence). CDR3 length: 13 amino acids. V was clipped by 8 bases and J by 1 base, with 8 bases between them. DNA of the CDR3: TGTGCCAGCCGGGCTATGAACACCGGGGAGCTGTTTTTT. Its translation: CASRAMNTGELFF.

The chain links TRBV7-2 to TRBJ2-3, with 8 nucleotides matching TRBD1. Trimming at V came to 1 base and at J to 0 bases, leaving 3 bases not matched to a gene. Looked up from germline, CDR1 is SGHTA and CDR2 is FQGNSA. The CDR3 runs 16 residues. CDR3 residues: CASSLDRTGSTDTQYF. The CDR3, as DNA: TGTGCCAGCAGCTTAGATAGGACAGGGAGCACAGATACGCAGTATTTT.